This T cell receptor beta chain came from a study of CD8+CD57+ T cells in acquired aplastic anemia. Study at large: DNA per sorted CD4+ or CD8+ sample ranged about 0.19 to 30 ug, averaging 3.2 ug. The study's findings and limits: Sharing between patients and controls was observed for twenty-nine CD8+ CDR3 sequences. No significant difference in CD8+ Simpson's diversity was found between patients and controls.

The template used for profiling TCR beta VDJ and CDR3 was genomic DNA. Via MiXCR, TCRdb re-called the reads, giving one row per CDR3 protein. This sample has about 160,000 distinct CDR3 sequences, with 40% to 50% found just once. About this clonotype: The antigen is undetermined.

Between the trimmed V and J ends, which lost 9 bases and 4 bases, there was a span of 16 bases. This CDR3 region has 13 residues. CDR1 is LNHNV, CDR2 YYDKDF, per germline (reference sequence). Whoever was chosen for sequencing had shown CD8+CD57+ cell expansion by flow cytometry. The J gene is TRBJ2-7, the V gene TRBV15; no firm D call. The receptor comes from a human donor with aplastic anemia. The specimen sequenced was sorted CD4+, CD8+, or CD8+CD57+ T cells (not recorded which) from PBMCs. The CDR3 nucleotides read TGTGCCACGAGCCCCGACCTAGGGTACGAGCAGTACTTC. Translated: CATSPDLGYEQYF.